A selection of T cell receptor beta chains follows, all from one sample in a study of T cell responses to AZD1222 COVID-19 vaccine. Measured with immunoSEQ multiplex PCR; TCRdb has only the in-frame clones, and not every one. The sample carries some 200,000 clones, approximately 91% recorded once. Sequences were derived from peripheral blood, sampled on day 0 of AZD1222 vaccination. The receptors here all came from an adult in good health. Both conserved end residues are part of each CDR3. The order of the fields is clone size, D gene, V gene, J gene, CDR3 protein, CDR3 DNA. The D gene is left open where the match is weak. Clone size is not always given. Where it is, it says once, few, many or a class for expanded clones.

>.|.|TRBV19|TRBJ2-2
CASRLTTGELFF
TGTGCCAGTAGATTAACGACCGGGGAGCTGTTTTTT
>.|.|TRBV25-1|TRBJ2-7
CASGRVSYEQYF
TGTGCCAGCGGTAGGGTCTCCTACGAGCAGTACTTC
>.|.|TRBV6-6|TRBJ1-5
CASSYAAGVQPQHF
TGTGCCAGCAGTTACGCGGCAGGGGTTCAGCCCCAGCATTTT
>.|TRBD2|TRBV11-3|TRBJ2-3
CASSPSRAQFGLAATDTQYF
TGTGCCAGCAGCCCCTCCCGGGCACAGTTTGGACTAGCGGCCACAGATACGCAGTATTTT
>.|.|TRBV6-2/TRBV6-3|TRBJ1-5
CASSLQGQPQHF
TGTGCCAGCAGCCTACAGGGTCAGCCCCAGCATTTT
>once|TRBD2|TRBV6-2/TRBV6-3|TRBJ2-1
CASSYSITSGRPYNEQFF
TGTGCCAGCAGTTACTCGATTACTAGCGGGAGACCCTACAATGAGCAGTTCTTC
>.|.|TRBV18|TRBJ1-2
CASSPPRAQGYTF
TGTGCCAGCTCACCACCCAGGGCTCAGGGCTACACCTTC
>.|TRBD2|TRBV3-1/TRBV3-2|TRBJ2-5
CASSQVRGRAPETQYF
TGTGCCAGCAGCCAAGTACGCGGGAGGGCCCCCGAGACCCAGTACTTC
>once|.|TRBV12-3/TRBV12-4|TRBJ2-5
CASSWSFRETQYF
TGTGCCAGCAGTTGGTCTTTCAGGGAGACCCAGTACTTC
>.|TRBD1|TRBV28|TRBJ2-7
CASSGTGTGVTMYEQYF
TGTGCCAGCAGTGGAACCGGGACAGGGGTTACAATGTACGAGCAGTACTTC
>.|.|TRBV18|TRBJ1-1
CASSSSAGFDTEAFF
TGTGCCAGCTCCAGCAGTGCGGGGTTTGACACTGAAGCTTTCTTT
>.|TRBD1|TRBV7-6|TRBJ2-2
CASSSQGAVGELFF
TGTGCCAGCAGCTCACAGGGGGCGGTCGGGGAGCTGTTTTTT
>.|TRBD2|TRBV3-1/TRBV3-2|TRBJ2-5
CASSPTSGGAGETQYF
TGTGCCAGCAGCCCAACTAGCGGGGGGGCAGGAGAGACCCAGTACTTC
>.|TRBD1|TRBV18|TRBJ1-4
CASSPFQDRHEKLFF
TGTGCCAGCTCACCTTTCCAGGACAGGCACGAAAAACTGTTTTTT
>.|TRBD1|TRBV7-2|TRBJ2-1
CASGFRQGGNNEQFF
TGTGCCAGCGGGTTCCGACAGGGGGGGAACAATGAGCAGTTCTTC
>.|.|TRBV9|TRBJ1-1
CASSVVRGNTEAFF
TGTGCCAGCAGCGTAGTTCGGGGGAACACTGAAGCTTTCTTT
>.|TRBD1|TRBV19|TRBJ1-5
CASNAGTAFQPQHF
TGTGCCAGTAACGCCGGGACAGCTTTTCAGCCCCAGCATTTT
>few|.|TRBV12-5|TRBJ1-1
CASGPTGLNTEAFF
TGTGCTAGTGGTCCGACAGGCCTGAACACTGAAGCTTTCTTT
>.|TRBD1|TRBV5-4|TRBJ1-4
CASSRDRAIEKLFF
TGTGCCAGCAGCCGTGACAGGGCTATTGAAAAACTGTTTTTT
>.|TRBD1|TRBV7-9|TRBJ1-2
CASSPTGSTGRNYGYTF
TGTGCCAGCAGCCCTACCGGATCGACAGGGAGGAACTATGGCTACACCTTC
>few|TRBD1|TRBV6-6|TRBJ2-5
CASSYEDRGETQYF
TGTGCCAGCAGTTACGAGGACAGGGGGGAGACCCAGTACTTC
>.|.|TRBV15|TRBJ1-2
CATSVGPRPYGYTF
TGTGCCACCAGCGTGGGGCCTCGACCCTATGGCTACACCTTC
>.|TRBD2|TRBV11-1|TRBJ2-5
CASNEGLAGTQYF
TGTGCCAGCAACGAGGGACTAGCTGGGACCCAGTACTTC
>.|TRBD1|TRBV7-2|TRBJ1-2
CASRTPRGHGYTF
TGTGCCAGCAGGACCCCCAGGGGGCATGGCTACACCTTC
>.|TRBD1|TRBV5-1|TRBJ1-1
CASSLTGQLTEAFF
TGCGCCAGCAGCTTGACGGGACAGCTCACTGAAGCTTTCTTT
>.|TRBD1|TRBV2|TRBJ1-2
CASSRTGGEPNYGYTF
TGTGCCAGCAGTCGTACAGGGGGGGAACCTAACTATGGCTACACCTTC
>.|TRBD1|TRBV11-2|TRBJ1-4
CASSLGQANEKLFF
TGTGCCAGCAGCTTGGGACAGGCTAATGAAAAACTGTTTTTT
>.|.|TRBV5-1|TRBJ2-2
CASSLIGTAGELFF
TGCGCCAGCAGCTTGATCGGGACTGCCGGGGAGCTGTTTTTT
>.|.|TRBV19|TRBJ2-3
CASSIIGGITDTQYF
TGTGCCAGTAGTATTATCGGAGGGATTACAGATACGCAGTATTTT
>.|.|TRBV2|TRBJ2-5
CASKGSPETQYF
TGTGCCAGCAAAGGTTCACCTGAGACCCAGTACTTC
>.|.|TRBV27|TRBJ1-5
CASLFSGEGYSNQPQHF
TGTGCCAGTTTGTTTTCAGGGGAGGGGTATAGCAATCAGCCCCAGCATTTT
>.|.|TRBV19|TRBJ1-6
CASSLLDNSPLHF
TGTGCCAGTAGTTTGTTGGATAATTCACCCCTCCACTTT
>.|.|TRBV18|TRBJ1-3
CASSPLRGQLAGNTIYF
TGTGCCAGCTCACCACTGCGTGGCCAGTTAGCCGGAAACACCATATATTTT
>.|.|TRBV9|TRBJ1-2
CASSDTVYGYTF
TGTGCCAGCAGCGACACAGTTTATGGCTACACCTTC
>.|TRBD2|TRBV5-4|TRBJ2-5
CASSPPGLGGQETQYF
TGTGCCAGCAGTCCCCCGGGACTAGGGGGACAAGAGACCCAGTACTTC
>.|TRBD2|TRBV5-4|TRBJ2-3
CASSFSSGRATDTQYF
TGTGCCAGCAGCTTTTCTAGCGGGAGGGCCACAGATACGCAGTATTTT
>.|.|TRBV29-1|TRBJ1-2
CSVGPGIAYGYTF
TGCAGCGTTGGACCAGGGATCGCCTATGGCTACACCTTC
>.|.|TRBV12-3/TRBV12-4|TRBJ1-2
CASSFGGYGYTF
TGTGCCAGCAGTTTTGGGGGGTACGGCTACACCTTC
>once|TRBD1|TRBV29-1|TRBJ1-2
CSVETRDRVTNYGYTF
TGCAGCGTTGAAACCCGGGACAGGGTAACTAACTATGGCTACACCTTC
>.|.|TRBV2|TRBJ1-4
CASSVSLGLENEKLFF
TGTGCCAGCAGTGTATCCCTTGGTTTGGAGAATGAAAAACTGTTTTTT
>.|.|TRBV4-1|TRBJ1-6
CASSQEGRNSPLHF
TGCGCCAGCAGCCAGGAGGGAAGGAATTCACCCCTCCACTTT
>.|.|TRBV5-5|TRBJ1-2
CASSLEGRYNYGYTF
TGTGCCAGCAGCTTGGAGGGCAGGTACAACTATGGCTACACCTTC
>.|.|TRBV28|TRBJ2-4
CASSPPPRRIQYF
TGTGCCAGCAGTCCCCCCCCCAGGCGAATTCAGTACTTC
>.|TRBD2|TRBV4-1|TRBJ2-1
CASSLQGGGEQFF
TGCGCCAGCAGCTTACAAGGCGGGGGTGAGCAGTTCTTC
>.|.|TRBV5-1|TRBJ2-1
CASSSGSSSYNEQFF
TGCGCCAGCAGCTCGGGCTCTAGCTCCTACAATGAGCAGTTCTTC
>.|.|TRBV18|TRBJ2-1
CASSQTDNEQFF
TGTGCCAGCTCACAGACAGACAATGAGCAGTTCTTC
>.|.|TRBV7-3|TRBJ1-2
CASSADGNYGYTF
TGTGCCAGCAGCGCCGACGGGAACTATGGCTACACCTTC
>.|.|TRBV24-1|TRBJ2-3
CATQGGGTDTQYF
TGTGCCACACAGGGAGGGGGGACAGATACGCAGTATTTT
>.|.|TRBV18|TRBJ2-5
CASSPARDETQYF
TGTGCCAGCTCACCCGCCCGGGACGAGACCCAGTACTTC